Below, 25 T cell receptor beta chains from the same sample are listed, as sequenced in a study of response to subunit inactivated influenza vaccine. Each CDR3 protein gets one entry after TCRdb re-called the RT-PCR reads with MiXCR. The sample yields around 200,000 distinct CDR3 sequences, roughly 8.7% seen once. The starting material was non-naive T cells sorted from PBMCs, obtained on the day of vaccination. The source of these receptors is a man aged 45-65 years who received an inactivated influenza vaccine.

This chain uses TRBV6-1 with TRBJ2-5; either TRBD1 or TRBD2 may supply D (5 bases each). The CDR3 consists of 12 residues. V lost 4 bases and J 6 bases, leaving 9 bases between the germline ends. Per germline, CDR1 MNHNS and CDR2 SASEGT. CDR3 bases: TGTGCCAGCAGTGGGGGGAAGCAGACCCAGTACTTC. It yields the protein CASSGGKQTQYF.

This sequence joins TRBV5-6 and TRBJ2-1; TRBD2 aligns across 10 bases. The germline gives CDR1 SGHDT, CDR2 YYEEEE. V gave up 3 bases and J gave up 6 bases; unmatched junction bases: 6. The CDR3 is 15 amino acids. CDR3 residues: CASSSSGGARNEQFF. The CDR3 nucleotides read TGTGCCAGCAGCTCGAGCGGGGGGGCCCGCAATGAGCAGTTCTTC.

CDR3 protein: CASSSTPEDEQYF. The DNA for the CDR3 is TGTGCCAGCAGCTCCACCCCAGAAGACGAGCAGTACTTC. This chain links TRBV7-8 with TRBJ2-7; D is unclear. The CDR3 consists of 13 residues. Per germline, CDR1 SGHVS and CDR2 FQNEAQ. V lost 4 bases and J lost 5, with 12 bases in between.

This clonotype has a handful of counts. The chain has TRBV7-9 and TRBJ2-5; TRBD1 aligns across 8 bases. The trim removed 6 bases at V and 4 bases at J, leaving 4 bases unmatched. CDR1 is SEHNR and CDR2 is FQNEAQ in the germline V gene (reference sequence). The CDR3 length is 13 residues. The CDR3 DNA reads TGTGCCAGCAGTCCAGGGGGCTTAGAGACCCAGTACTTC. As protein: CASSPGGLETQYF.

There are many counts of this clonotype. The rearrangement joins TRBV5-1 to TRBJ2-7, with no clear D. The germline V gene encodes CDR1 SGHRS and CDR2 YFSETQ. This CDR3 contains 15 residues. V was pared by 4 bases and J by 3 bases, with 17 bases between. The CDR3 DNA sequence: TGCGCCAGCAGCGCCATGACCGGGCCTAACTACGAGCAGTACTTC. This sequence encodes CASSAMTGPNYEQYF.

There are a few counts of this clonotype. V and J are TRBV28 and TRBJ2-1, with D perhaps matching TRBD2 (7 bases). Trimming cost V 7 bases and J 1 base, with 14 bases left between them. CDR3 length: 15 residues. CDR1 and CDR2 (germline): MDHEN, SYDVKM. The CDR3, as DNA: TGTGCCAGCACCCGAGGGGGGGGTTCCTACAATGAGCAGTTCTTC. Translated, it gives CASTRGGGSYNEQFF.

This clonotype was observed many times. The CDR3 spells CSASDGGEQYF. The CDR3 nucleotides are TGCAGTGCTAGTGACGGCGGAGAGCAGTACTTC. J is TRBJ2-7 and V is TRBV20-1; unclear D gene. The CDR3 is 11 amino acids. CDR1 is DFQATT, CDR2 SNEGSKA, per germline (reference sequence). The V end was cut by 3 bases, the J end by 7 bases, with 10 bases between.

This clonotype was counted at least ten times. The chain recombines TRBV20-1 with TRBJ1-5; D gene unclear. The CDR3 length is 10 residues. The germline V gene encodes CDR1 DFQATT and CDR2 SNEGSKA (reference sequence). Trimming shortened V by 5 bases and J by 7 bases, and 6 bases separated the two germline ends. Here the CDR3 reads CSAPGQPQHF. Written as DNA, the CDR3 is TGCAGTGCTCCGGGGCAGCCCCAGCATTTT.

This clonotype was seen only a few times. CDR3: CASSRHRGENIQYF. The CDR3 DNA is TGTGCCAGCAGTCGCCACAGGGGGGAAAACATTCAGTACTTC. The genes are TRBV11-2 and TRBJ2-4; TRBD1 matches 8 bases. This CDR3 is built from 14 residues. Per the germline V gene, CDR1 is SGHAT and CDR2 is FQNNGV. The junction had 6 bases not matched to a gene; V was cut back by 6 bases and J by 5 bases. Complete variable domain (other parts from reference TRBV11-2 and TRBJ2-4): EAGVAQSPRYKIIEKRQSVAFWCNPISGHATLYWYQQILGQGPKLLIQFQNNGVVDDSQLPKDRFSAERLKGVDSTLKIQPAKLEDSAVYLCASSRHRGENIQYFGAGTRLSVL.

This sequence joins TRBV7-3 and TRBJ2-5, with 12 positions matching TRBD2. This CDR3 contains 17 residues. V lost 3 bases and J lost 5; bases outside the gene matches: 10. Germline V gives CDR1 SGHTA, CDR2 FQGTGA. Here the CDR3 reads CASSFRGLAGGPETQYF. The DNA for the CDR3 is TGTGCCAGCAGCTTCAGGGGGCTAGCGGGAGGGCCGGAGACCCAGTACTTC.

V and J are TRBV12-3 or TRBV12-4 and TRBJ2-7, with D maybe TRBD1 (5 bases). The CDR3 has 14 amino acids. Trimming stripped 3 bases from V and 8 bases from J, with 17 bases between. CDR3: CASSFFGQGNKQYF. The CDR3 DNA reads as TGTGCCAGCAGTTTTTTTGGGCAGGGCAACAAGCAGTACTTC.

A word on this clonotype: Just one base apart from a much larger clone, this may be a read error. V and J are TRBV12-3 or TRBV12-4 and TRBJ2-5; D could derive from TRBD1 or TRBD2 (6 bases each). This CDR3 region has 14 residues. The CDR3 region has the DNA TGTGCCAGCAGTTTAGGTACGGGGGCAGAGGCCCAGTACTTC. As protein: CASSLGTGAEAQYF.

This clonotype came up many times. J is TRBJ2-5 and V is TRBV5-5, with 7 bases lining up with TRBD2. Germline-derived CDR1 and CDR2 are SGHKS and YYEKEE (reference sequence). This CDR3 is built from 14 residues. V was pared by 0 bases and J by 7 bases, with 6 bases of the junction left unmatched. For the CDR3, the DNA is TGTGCCAGCAGCTTGGAGGGTGGGGGGGTGACCCAGTACTTC. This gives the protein CASSLEGGGVTQYF.

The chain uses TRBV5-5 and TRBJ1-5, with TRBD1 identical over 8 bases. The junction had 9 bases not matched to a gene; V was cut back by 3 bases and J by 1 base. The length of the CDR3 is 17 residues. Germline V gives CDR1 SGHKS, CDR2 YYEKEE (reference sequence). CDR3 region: CASSSRAGTGSNQPQHF. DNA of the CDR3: TGTGCCAGCAGCTCTAGGGCCGGGACAGGAAGCAATCAGCCCCAGCATTTT.

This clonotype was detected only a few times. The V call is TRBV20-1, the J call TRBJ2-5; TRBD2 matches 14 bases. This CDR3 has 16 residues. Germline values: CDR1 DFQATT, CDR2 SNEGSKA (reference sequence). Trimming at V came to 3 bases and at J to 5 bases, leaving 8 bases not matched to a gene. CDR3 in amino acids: CSASGLAGGMAETQYF. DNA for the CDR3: TGCAGTGCTAGCGGACTAGCGGGAGGCATGGCCGAGACCCAGTACTTC.

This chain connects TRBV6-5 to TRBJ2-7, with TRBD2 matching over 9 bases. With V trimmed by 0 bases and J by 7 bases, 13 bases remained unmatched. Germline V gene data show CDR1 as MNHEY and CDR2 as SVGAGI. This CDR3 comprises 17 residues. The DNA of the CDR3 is TGTGCCAGCAGTTACTCGGGTGGTCCTAGCGGGACGGGTGAGCAGTACTTC. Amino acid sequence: CASSYSGGPSGTGEQYF.

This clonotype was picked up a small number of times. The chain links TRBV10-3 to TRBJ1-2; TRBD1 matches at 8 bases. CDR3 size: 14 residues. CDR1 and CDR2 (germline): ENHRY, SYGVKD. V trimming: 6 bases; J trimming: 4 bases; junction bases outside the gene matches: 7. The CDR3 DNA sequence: TGTGCCATCAGCGGACAGGGTCTTGTCTATGGCTACACCTTC. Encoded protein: CAISGQGLVYGYTF.

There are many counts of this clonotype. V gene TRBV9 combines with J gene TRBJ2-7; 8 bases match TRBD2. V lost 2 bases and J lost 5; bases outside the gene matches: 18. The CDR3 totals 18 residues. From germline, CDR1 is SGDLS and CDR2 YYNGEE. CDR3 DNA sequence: TGTGCCAGCAGCGTTGGGGCTGGTGGACTAGCTGGCGCCCACGAGCAGTACTTC. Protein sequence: CASSVGAGGLAGAHEQYF. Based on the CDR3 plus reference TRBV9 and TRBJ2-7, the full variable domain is DSGVTQTPKHLITATGQRVTLRCSPRSGDLSVYWYQQSLDQGLQFLIQYYNGEERAKGNILERFSAQQFPDLHSELNLSSLELGDSALYFCASSVGAGGLAGAHEQYFGPGTRLTVT.

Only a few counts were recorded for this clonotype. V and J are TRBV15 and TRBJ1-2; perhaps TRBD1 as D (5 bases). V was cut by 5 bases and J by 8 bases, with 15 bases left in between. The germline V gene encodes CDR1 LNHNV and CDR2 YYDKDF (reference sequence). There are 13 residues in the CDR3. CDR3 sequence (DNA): TGTGCCACCAGCGGAGGCAGGGAAGACGGCTACACCTTC. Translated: CATSGGREDGYTF.

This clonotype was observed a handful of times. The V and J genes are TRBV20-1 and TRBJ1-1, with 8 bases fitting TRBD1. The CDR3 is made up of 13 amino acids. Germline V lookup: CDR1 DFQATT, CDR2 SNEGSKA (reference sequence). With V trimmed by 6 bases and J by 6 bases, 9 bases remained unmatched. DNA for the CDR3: TGCAGTGCCAATACAGGGGGTTGGGCTGAAGCTTTCTTT. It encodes CSANTGGWAEAFF.

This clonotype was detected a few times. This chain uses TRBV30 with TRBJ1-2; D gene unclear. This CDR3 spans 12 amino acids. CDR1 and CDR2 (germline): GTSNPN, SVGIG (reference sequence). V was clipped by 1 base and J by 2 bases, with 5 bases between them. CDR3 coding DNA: TGTGCCTGGAGTGAAGGGAACTATGGCTACACCTTC. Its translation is CAWSEGNYGYTF. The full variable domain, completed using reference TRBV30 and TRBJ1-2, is SQTIHQWPATLVQPVGSPLSLECTVEGTSNPNLYWYRQAAGRGLQLLFYSVGIGQISSEVPQNLSASRPQDRQFILSSKKLLLSDSGFYLCAWSEGNYGYTFGSGTRLTVV.

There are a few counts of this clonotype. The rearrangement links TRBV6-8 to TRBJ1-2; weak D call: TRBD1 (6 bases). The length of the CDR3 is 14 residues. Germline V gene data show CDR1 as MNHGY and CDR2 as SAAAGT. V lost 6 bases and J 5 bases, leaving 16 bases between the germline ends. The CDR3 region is CASRSGRGLYGYTF. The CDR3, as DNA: TGTGCCAGCAGGTCGGGCAGGGGCCTATATGGCTACACCTTC.

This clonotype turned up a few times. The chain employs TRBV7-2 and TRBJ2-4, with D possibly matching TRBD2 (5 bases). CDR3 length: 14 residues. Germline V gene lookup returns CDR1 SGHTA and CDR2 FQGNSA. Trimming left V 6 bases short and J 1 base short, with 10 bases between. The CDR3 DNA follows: TGTGCCAGCAGGGAGGATATGGCCAAAAACATTCAGTACTTC. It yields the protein CASREDMAKNIQYF.

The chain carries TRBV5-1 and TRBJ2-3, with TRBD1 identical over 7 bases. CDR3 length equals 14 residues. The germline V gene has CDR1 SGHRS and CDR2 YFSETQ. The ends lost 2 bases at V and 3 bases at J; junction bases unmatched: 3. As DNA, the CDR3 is TGCGCCAGCAGCTTTCAGGGGGATACAGATACGCAGTATTTT. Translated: CASSFQGDTDTQYF.

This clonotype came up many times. CDR3 bases: TGTGCCAGCAGCTTAACCGGGATAGAGAGGGAGCAGTACTTC. Translated, it gives CASSLTGIEREQYF. This chain links TRBV7-2 with TRBJ2-7; TRBD2 might be the D (5 bases). CDR3 length equals 14 residues. The germline gives CDR1 SGHTA, CDR2 FQGNSA. The V end was cut by 2 bases, the J end by 7 bases, with 15 bases between.